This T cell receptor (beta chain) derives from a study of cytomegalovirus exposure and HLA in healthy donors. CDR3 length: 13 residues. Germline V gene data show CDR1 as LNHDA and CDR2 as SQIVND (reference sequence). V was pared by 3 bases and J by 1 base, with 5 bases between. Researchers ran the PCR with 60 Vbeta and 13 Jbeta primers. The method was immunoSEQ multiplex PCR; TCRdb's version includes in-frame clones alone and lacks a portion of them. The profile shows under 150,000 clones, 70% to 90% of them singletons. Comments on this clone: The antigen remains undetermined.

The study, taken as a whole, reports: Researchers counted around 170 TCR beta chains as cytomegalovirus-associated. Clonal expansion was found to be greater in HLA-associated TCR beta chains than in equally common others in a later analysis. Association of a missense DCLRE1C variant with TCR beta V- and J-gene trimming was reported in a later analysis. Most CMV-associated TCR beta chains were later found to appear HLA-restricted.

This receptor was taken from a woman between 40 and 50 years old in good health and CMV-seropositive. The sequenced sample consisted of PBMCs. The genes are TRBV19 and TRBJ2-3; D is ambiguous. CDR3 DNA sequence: TGTGCCAGTAGTATCGGTGGCACAGATACGCAGTATTTT. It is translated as CASSIGGTDTQYF. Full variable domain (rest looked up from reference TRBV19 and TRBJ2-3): DGGITQSPKYLFRKEGQNVTLSCEQNLNHDAMYWYRQDPGQGLRLIYYSQIVNDFQKGDIAEGYSVSREKKESFPLTVTSAQKNPTAFYLCASSIGGTDTQYFGPGTRLTVL.